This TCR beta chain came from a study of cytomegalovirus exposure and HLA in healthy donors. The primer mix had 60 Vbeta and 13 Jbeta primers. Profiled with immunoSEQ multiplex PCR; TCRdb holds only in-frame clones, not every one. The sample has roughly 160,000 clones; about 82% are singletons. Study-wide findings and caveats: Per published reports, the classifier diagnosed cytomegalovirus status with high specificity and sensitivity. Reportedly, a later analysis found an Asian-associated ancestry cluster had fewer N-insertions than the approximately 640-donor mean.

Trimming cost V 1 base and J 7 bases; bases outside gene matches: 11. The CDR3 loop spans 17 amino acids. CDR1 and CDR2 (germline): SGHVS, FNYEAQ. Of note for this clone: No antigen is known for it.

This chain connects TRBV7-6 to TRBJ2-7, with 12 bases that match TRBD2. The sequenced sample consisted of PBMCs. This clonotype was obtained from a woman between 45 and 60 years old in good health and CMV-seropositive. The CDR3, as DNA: TGTGCCAGCAGCTTAGTACCCCTAGCGGGAGGGCCGAGTGAGCAGTACTTC. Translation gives CASSLVPLAGGPSEQYF. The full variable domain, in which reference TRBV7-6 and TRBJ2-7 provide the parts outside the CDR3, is GAGVSQSPRYKVTKRGQDVALRCDPISGHVSLYWYRQALGQGPEFLTYFNYEAQQDKSGLPNDRFSAERPEGSISTLTIQRTEQRDSAMYRCASSLVPLAGGPSEQYFGPGTRLTVT.